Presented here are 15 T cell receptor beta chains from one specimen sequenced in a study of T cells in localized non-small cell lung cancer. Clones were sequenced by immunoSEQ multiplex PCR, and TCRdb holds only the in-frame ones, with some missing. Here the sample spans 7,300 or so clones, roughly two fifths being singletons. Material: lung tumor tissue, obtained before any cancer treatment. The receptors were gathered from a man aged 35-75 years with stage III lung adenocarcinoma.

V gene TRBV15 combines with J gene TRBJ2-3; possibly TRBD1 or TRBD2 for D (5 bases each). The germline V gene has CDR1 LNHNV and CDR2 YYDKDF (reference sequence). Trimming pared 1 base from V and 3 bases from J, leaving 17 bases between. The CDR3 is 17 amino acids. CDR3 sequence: CATSRVGVVGVTDTQYF. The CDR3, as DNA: TGTGCCACCAGCAGAGTGGGGGTAGTCGGGGTTACAGATACGCAGTATTTT.

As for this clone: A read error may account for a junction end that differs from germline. In DNA form, the CDR3 reads TGTGCCAGCAGTCCTCTCCCTGGGTCCTACAAGCAGTACTTC. Its translation: CASSPLPGSYKQYF. This chain connects TRBV6-8 to TRBJ2-7; D ambiguous. Germline assignment: CDR1 MNHGY and CDR2 SAAAGT. The CDR3 sequence is 14 residues long.

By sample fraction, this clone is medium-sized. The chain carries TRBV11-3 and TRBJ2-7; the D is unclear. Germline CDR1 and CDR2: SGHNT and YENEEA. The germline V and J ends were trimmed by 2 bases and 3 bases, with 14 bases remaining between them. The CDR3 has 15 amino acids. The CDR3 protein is CASSLRQGPGYEQYF. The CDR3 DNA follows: TGTGCCAGCAGCTTACGACAAGGGCCAGGCTACGAGCAGTACTTC. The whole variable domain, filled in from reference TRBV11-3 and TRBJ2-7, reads EAGVVQSPRYKIIEKKQPVAFWCNPISGHNTLYWYLQNLGQGPELLIRYENEEAVDDSQLPKDRFSAERLKGVDSTLKIQPAELGDSAVYLCASSLRQGPGYEQYFGPGTRLTVT.

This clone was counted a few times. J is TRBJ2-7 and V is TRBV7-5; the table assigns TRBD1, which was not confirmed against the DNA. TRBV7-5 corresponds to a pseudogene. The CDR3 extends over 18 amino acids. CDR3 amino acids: CVSSAQGVLRLSSYEQYF. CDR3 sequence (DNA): TGTGTCAGCAGCGCACAGGGGGTCCTGCGTTTGAGCTCCTACGAGCAGTACTTC.

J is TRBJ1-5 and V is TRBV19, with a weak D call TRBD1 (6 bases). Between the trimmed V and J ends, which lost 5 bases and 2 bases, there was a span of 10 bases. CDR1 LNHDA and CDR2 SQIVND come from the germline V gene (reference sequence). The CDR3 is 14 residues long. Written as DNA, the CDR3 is TGTGCCAGTAGTTGGGGGCGGGGCAATCAGCCCCAGCATTTT. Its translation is CASSWGRGNQPQHF.

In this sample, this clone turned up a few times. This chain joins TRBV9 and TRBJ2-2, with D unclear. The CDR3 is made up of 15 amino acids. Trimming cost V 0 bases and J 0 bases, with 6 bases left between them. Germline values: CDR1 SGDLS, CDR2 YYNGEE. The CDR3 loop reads CASSVGATNTGELFF. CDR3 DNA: TGTGCCAGCAGCGTAGGGGCTACGAACACCGGGGAGCTGTTTTTT.

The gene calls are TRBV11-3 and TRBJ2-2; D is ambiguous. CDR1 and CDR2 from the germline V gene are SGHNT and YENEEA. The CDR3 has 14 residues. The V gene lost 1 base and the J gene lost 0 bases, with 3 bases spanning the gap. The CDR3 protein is CASSLVANTGELFF. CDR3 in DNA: TGTGCCAGCAGCTTAGTAGCGAACACCGGGGAGCTGTTTTTT.

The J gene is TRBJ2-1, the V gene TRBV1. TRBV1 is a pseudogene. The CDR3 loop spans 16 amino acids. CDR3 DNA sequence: TGCGCCAGCAGCCAAGAGGGATCTGGTCTACGGCATGAGCAGTTCTTC. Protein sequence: CASSQEGSGLRHEQFF.

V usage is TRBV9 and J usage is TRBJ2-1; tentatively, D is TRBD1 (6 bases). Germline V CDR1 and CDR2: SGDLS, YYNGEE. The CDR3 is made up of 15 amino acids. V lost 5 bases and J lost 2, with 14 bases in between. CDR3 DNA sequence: TGTGCCAGCAGTTCGGACAGTAATGCCTACAATGAGCAGTTCTTC. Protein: CASSSDSNAYNEQFF.

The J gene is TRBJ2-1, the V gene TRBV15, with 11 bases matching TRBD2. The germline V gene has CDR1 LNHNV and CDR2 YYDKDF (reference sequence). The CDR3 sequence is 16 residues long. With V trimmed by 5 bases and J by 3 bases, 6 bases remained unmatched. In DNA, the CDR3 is TGTGCCACCAGCGACACCGGGACTAGCGGCTACAATGAGCAGTTCTTC. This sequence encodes CATSDTGTSGYNEQFF. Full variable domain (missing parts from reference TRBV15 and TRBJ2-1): DAMVIQNPRYQVTQFGKPVTLSCSQTLNHNVMYWYQQKSSQAPKLLFHYYDKDFNNEADTPDNFQSRRPNTSFCFLDIRSPGLGDTAMYLCATSDTGTSGYNEQFFGPGTRLTVL.

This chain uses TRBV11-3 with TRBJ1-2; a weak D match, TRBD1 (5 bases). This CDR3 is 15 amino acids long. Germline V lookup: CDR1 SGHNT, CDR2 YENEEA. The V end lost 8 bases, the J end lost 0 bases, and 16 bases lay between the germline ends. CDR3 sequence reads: CASADGDGPNYGYTF. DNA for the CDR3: TGTGCCAGCGCGGACGGGGACGGTCCTAACTATGGCTACACCTTC.

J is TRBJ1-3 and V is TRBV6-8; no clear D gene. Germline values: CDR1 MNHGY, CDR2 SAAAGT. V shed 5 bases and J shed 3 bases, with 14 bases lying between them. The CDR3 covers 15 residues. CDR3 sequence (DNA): TGTGCCAGCAGTGAGGTGGCTATCCGTGGAAACACCATATATTTT. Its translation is CASSEVAIRGNTIYF.

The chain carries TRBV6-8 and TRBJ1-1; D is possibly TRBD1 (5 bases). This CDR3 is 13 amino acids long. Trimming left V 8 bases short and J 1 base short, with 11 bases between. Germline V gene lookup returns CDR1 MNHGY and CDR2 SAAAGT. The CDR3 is CASLDTGNTEAFF. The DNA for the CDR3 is TGTGCCAGCTTAGATACAGGGAACACTGAAGCTTTCTTT.

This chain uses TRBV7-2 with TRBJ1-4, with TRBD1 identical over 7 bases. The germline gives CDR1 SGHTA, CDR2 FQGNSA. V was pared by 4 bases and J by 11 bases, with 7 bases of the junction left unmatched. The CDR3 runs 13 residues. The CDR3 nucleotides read TGTGCCAGCAGCTCCCAGGGGGTGGCGAAACTGTTTTTT. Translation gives CASSSQGVAKLFF.

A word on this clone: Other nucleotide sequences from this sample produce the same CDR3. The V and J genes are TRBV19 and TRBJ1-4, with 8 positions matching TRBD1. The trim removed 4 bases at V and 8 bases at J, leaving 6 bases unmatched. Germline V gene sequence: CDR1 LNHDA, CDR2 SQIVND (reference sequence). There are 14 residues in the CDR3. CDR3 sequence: CASSTGQGGEKLFF. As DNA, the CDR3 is TGTGCCAGTAGTACAGGACAGGGAGGCGAAAAACTGTTTTTT.